Each of the 30 T cell receptor beta chains below was sequenced from the same sample in a study of technical replicates of blood from a handful of donors. Repertoires were generated with immunoSEQ multiplex PCR, while TCRdb's copy carries only in-frame clones and drops some. The table shows 95,000 or so clones, with approximately 96% occurring only once. Specimen: T cells isolated from PBMCs. These receptors all come from a human donor in good health.

The V call is TRBV28, the J call TRBJ1-5; 7 bases are a match to TRBD1. Germline-derived CDR1 and CDR2 are MDHEN and SYDVKM. V shed 5 bases, J shed 0 bases, and the junction held 7 bases outside the gene matches. There are 16 residues in the CDR3. CDR3 DNA sequence: TGTGCCAGCAGTGACTGGGACAGAATTAGCAATCAGCCCCAGCATTTT. Amino acid sequence: CASSDWDRISNQPQHF.

This rearrangement joins TRBV2 to TRBJ2-7; 7 bases match TRBD1. V lost 7 bases and J lost 2; bases outside the gene matches: 5. CDR3 length: 13 amino acids. From germline, CDR1 is SNHLY and CDR2 FYNNEI. The CDR3 sequence is CASKGTVTYEQYF. For the CDR3, the DNA is TGTGCCAGCAAGGGGACAGTTACCTACGAGCAGTACTTC.

The CDR3 nucleotides are TGTGCCAGCAGCTTAGCCCTCCGGGCGGGAGGGGGCGGGGAGCTGTTTTTT. Its translation is CASSLALRAGGGGELFF. The chain employs TRBV7-2 and TRBJ2-2, with TRBD2 matching 9 bases. This CDR3 has 17 residues. V dropped 0 bases and J dropped 7; count of bases not matched to a gene: 9. Germline assignment: CDR1 SGHTA and CDR2 FQGNSA.

This clone was picked up one time. The V and J genes are TRBV10-2 and TRBJ1-2, with a weak D call TRBD1 (5 bases). Between the trimmed V and J ends, which lost 4 bases and 6 bases, there was a span of 15 bases. CDR3 length: 14 residues. CDR1 is WSHSY and CDR2 is SAAADI in the germline V gene. The CDR3: CASSVDRDSDGYTF. The DNA for the CDR3 is TGCGCCAGCAGTGTCGACCGGGACTCTGATGGCTACACCTTC.

The chain has TRBV27 and TRBJ2-1; no firm D call. V lost 2 bases to trimming and J lost 6 bases, with 8 bases between them. Germline V CDR1 and CDR2: MNHEY, SMNVEV (reference sequence). The CDR3 has 13 residues. DNA of the CDR3: TGTGCCAGCAGTTTAGGGCAGATCAATGAGCAGTTCTTC. This encodes CASSLGQINEQFF.

V and J are TRBV9 and TRBJ2-1; a possible D gene is TRBD2 (7 bases). Deletions cut 0 bases from V and 3 bases from J, with 13 bases between. The CDR3 has 16 amino acids. Germline V gives CDR1 SGDLS, CDR2 YYNGEE. The CDR3 DNA sequence: TGTGCCAGCAGCGTAGGAACAGGGAGGGACTACAATGAGCAGTTCTTC. Amino acids: CASSVGTGRDYNEQFF.

Details on this clone: The same CDR3 can be traced to other DNA sequences in this sample. This chain connects TRBV27 to TRBJ1-1; weak D call: TRBD1 (6 bases). The germline V and J ends were trimmed by 0 bases and 5 bases, with 7 bases remaining between them. Per the germline V gene, CDR1 is MNHEY and CDR2 is SMNVEV (reference sequence). The CDR3 has 13 amino acids. As DNA, the CDR3 is TGTGCCAGCAGTTTATCGAGGGGGACTGAAGCTTTCTTT. This sequence encodes CASSLSRGTEAFF.

This clone occurred once. The chain employs TRBV5-4 and TRBJ1-2; 9 positions match TRBD1. Germline CDR1 reads SGHNT; CDR2 reads YYREEE (reference sequence). With V trimmed by 0 bases and J by 4 bases, 4 bases remained unmatched. CDR3 length: 15 residues. CDR3 sequence (DNA): TGTGCCAGCAGCTTGGTTGCGGGACAGGGCTATGGCTACACCTTC. As protein: CASSLVAGQGYGYTF. The variable domain in full, with the rest retrieved from reference TRBV5-4 and TRBJ1-2, is ETGVTQSPTHLIKTRGQQVTLRCSSQSGHNTVSWYQQALGQGPQFIFQYYREEENGRGNFPPRFSGLQFPNYSSELNVNALELDDSALYLCASSLVAGQGYGYTFGSGTRLTVV.

V is TRBV30 and J is TRBJ1-2; no clear D. V was shortened by 0 bases and J by 3 bases, with 8 bases between the two germline ends. CDR3 size: 13 residues. Germline V gene data show CDR1 as GTSNPN and CDR2 as SVGIG (reference sequence). CDR3 amino acids: CAWSVRGYYGYTF. CDR3 sequence (DNA): TGTGCCTGGAGTGTACGAGGGTACTATGGCTACACCTTC.

This chain links TRBV6-5 with TRBJ1-6; TRBD1 matches at 8 bases. Unmatched junction bases numbered 2, after V lost 0 bases and J lost 7 bases. The germline V gene has CDR1 MNHEY and CDR2 SVGAGI. The CDR3 covers 15 residues. The CDR3 loop reads CASSYSRQGNSPLHF. CDR3 in DNA: TGTGCCAGCAGTTACTCGAGACAGGGGAATTCACCCCTCCACTTT.

The gene calls are TRBV19 and TRBJ1-5; 7 bases line up with TRBD1. With V trimmed by 6 bases and J by 4 bases, 6 bases remained unmatched. CDR3 length: 14 residues. The germline CDR1 and CDR2 sequences are LNHDA and SQIVND (reference sequence). The CDR3 here is CASRGTERNQPQHF. CDR3 coding DNA: TGTGCCAGTAGGGGGACAGAACGAAATCAGCCCCAGCATTTT.

This chain uses TRBV7-9 with TRBJ1-2, with D hard to call. Germline V gives CDR1 SEHNR, CDR2 FQNEAQ (reference sequence). V was trimmed by 3 bases and J by 1 base, leaving 18 bases between them. This CDR3 comprises 17 residues. The CDR3 DNA follows: TGTGCCAGCAGCTTTAGACCCCTGACAAGCCTTAACTATGGCTACACCTTC. Amino acid sequence: CASSFRPLTSLNYGYTF.

The J gene is TRBJ2-1, the V gene TRBV5-1; the match to TRBD1 covers 11 bases. Germline V gives CDR1 SGHRS, CDR2 YFSETQ. J was trimmed by 6 bases and V by 5 bases; bases with no gene match: 10. There are 16 residues in the CDR3. CDR3 sequence: CASSERTGGVVNEQFF. For the CDR3, the DNA is TGCGCCAGCAGTGAGAGGACAGGGGGCGTAGTCAATGAGCAGTTCTTC.

The chain has TRBV6-6 and TRBJ2-3, with TRBD2 as a possible D gene (7 bases). Germline CDR1 is MNHNY and CDR2 is SVGAGI (reference sequence). The CDR3 runs to 14 residues. V lost 6 bases, J lost 3 bases, and 13 bases lay in between. The CDR3 coding sequence is TGTGCCAGCAGGGGGGGGACACCTACAGATACGCAGTATTTT. It yields the protein CASRGGTPTDTQYF.

The gene calls are TRBV15 and TRBJ2-2; maybe TRBD2 (6 bases). The V gene lost 0 bases and the J gene lost 7 bases, with 15 bases spanning the gap. The germline V gene encodes CDR1 LNHNV and CDR2 YYDKDF (reference sequence). This CDR3 region has 16 residues. The CDR3 DNA reads as TGTGCCACCAGCAGAGATCTCGGGAGAACCGGCGGGGAGCTGTTTTTT. Encoded protein: CATSRDLGRTGGELFF.

The chain combines TRBV5-6 with TRBJ1-2; the match to TRBD1 covers 12 bases. Trimming removed 6 bases from V and 5 bases from J; junction bases left unmatched: 8. The germline V gene encodes CDR1 SGHDT and CDR2 YYEEEE. The CDR3 spans 15 residues. DNA of the CDR3: TGTGCCAGCATAAAATCGGGACAGGGGGCATATGGCTACACCTTC. Encoded protein: CASIKSGQGAYGYTF.

Only one count was recorded for this clone. V usage is TRBV4-2 and J usage is TRBJ2-3, with 12 bases lining up with TRBD2. Per germline, CDR1 LGHNA and CDR2 YNFKEQ. The CDR3 length is 16 residues. V was clipped by 2 bases and J by 5 bases; unmatched bases: 5. The DNA for the CDR3 is TGTGCCAGCAGCCAACGACTAGCGGGAGAAGTAGATACGCAGTATTTT. It codes for CASSQRLAGEVDTQYF.

This sequence joins TRBV7-2 and TRBJ1-2; a weak D match, TRBD1 (6 bases). The CDR3 covers 17 residues. In germline, CDR1 is SGHTA, CDR2 FQGNSA. With 5 bases removed from V and 4 bases from J, the gap between germline ends came to 23 bases. The CDR3 sequence: CASSPSPGDSSAYGYTF. CDR3 in DNA: TGTGCCAGCAGCCCTTCGCCAGGGGATTCGTCTGCCTATGGCTACACCTTC.

The CDR3 region has the DNA TGTGCCAGCAGTGGCAGACAGGGGGCTAACTATGGCTACACCTTC. Amino acid sequence: CASSGRQGANYGYTF. The chain employs TRBV6-1 and TRBJ1-2; 9 bases map to TRBD1. V was pared by 4 bases and J by 0 bases, with 3 bases of the junction left unmatched. This CDR3 contains 15 residues. Germline V CDR1 and CDR2: MNHNS, SASEGT.

V usage is TRBV30 and J usage is TRBJ1-1, with D perhaps matching TRBD1 (6 bases). Trimming took off 2 bases at V and 7 bases at J, with 8 bases between the two ends. Germline CDR1 reads GTSNPN; CDR2 reads SVGIG (reference sequence). The CDR3 length is 11 residues. The CDR3 loop is CAWSYRVEAFF. The DNA for the CDR3 is TGTGCCTGGAGTTACAGGGTTGAAGCTTTCTTT.

This rearrangement joins TRBV19 to TRBJ1-1; D remains unclear. The CDR3 has 12 residues. Trimming took 8 bases from V and 1 from J, leaving 8 bases between them. Germline V CDR1 and CDR2: LNHDA, SQIVND (reference sequence). The CDR3 protein is CASYLWNTEAFF. The CDR3 DNA reads as TGTGCCAGTTACTTGTGGAACACTGAAGCTTTCTTT.

The genes are TRBV7-2 and TRBJ2-3; 13 bases are shared with TRBD2. The V segment lost 5 bases and the J segment 3 bases; nucleotides outside the gene matches: 11. This CDR3 contains 18 residues. The V gene's germline CDR1 is SGHTA and CDR2 FQGNSA. CDR3 protein: CASSDGLAGVSFTDTQYF. Here the CDR3 DNA reads TGTGCCAGCAGCGATGGACTAGCGGGAGTTAGTTTTACAGATACGCAGTATTTT.

V and J are TRBV6-1 and TRBJ2-5; TRBD1 aligns across 7 bases. CDR1 is MNHNS, CDR2 SASEGT, per germline. The CDR3 runs to 13 residues. V gave up 1 base and J gave up 8 bases; unmatched junction bases: 4. The CDR3: CASSEGTGVTQYF. The CDR3 coding sequence is TGTGCCAGCAGTGAAGGGACAGGAGTCACCCAGTACTTC.

The rearrangement uses TRBV4-3 and TRBJ2-5, with TRBD2 matching 14 bases. Germline V gene data show CDR1 as LGHNA and CDR2 as YSLEER. There are 18 residues in the CDR3. V was pared by 4 bases and J by 4 bases, with 11 bases of the junction left unmatched. The CDR3: CASSPGTSGGYSLETQYF. DNA of the CDR3: TGCGCCAGCAGCCCCGGGACTAGCGGGGGTTATTCTTTAGAGACCCAGTACTTC.

This chain links TRBV28 with TRBJ2-7; perhaps TRBD2 as D (6 bases). The CDR3 has 17 amino acids. Trimming pared 7 bases from V and 5 bases from J, leaving 27 bases between. Germline V gene sequence: CDR1 MDHEN, CDR2 SYDVKM. The CDR3 protein is CASTLAVEGEYFNEQYF. CDR3 DNA: TGTGCCAGCACCCTCGCCGTGGAGGGCGAATATTTTAACGAGCAGTACTTC. Variable domain in full (rest from reference TRBV28 and TRBJ2-7): DVKVTQSSRYLVKRTGEKVFLECVQDMDHENMFWYRQDPGLGLRLIYFSYDVKMKEKGDIPEGYSVSREKKERFSLILESASTNQTSMYLCASTLAVEGEYFNEQYFGPGTRLTVT.

V is TRBV4-2 and J is TRBJ2-1; 9 nucleotides agree with TRBD1. V was pared by 5 bases and J by 7 bases, with 9 bases of the junction left unmatched. Germline values: CDR1 LGHNA, CDR2 YNFKEQ. The CDR3 loop spans 15 amino acids. The CDR3 protein is CASSLVQGARNEQFF. The CDR3 DNA is TGTGCCAGCAGCTTGGTACAGGGGGCCAGGAATGAGCAGTTCTTC.

The chain joins TRBV4-1 to TRBJ2-2, with D unclear. The CDR3 consists of 13 residues. The V and J ends lost 0 bases and 6 bases respectively, with 5 bases between them. Germline CDR1 reads MGHRA; CDR2 reads YSYEKL. DNA for the CDR3: TGCGCCAGCAGCCAAGAACTATCCGGGGAGCTGTTTTTT. Protein sequence: CASSQELSGELFF.

The rearrangement uses TRBV2 and TRBJ2-1; 7 bases map to TRBD2. This CDR3 has 14 residues. The trim removed 9 bases at V and 0 bases at J, leaving 5 bases unmatched. The germline gives CDR1 SNHLY, CDR2 FYNNEI. The CDR3 nucleotides read TGTGCCAGTTACTTAGCGGGCTCCTACAATGAGCAGTTCTTC. It encodes CASYLAGSYNEQFF.

The rearrangement joins TRBV4-1 to TRBJ2-1, with 8 bases lining up with TRBD2. The V gene's germline CDR1 is MGHRA and CDR2 YSYEKL. With 0 bases clipped from V and 5 bases from J, the junction kept 6 bases outside the gene matches. The CDR3 has 16 residues. The CDR3 here is CASSQDGAGVDNEQFF. CDR3 nucleotide sequence: TGCGCCAGCAGCCAAGATGGAGCGGGGGTGGACAATGAGCAGTTCTTC.

The rearrangement links TRBV6-1 to TRBJ1-4, with TRBD1 matching over 7 bases. This CDR3 region has 15 residues. Trimming at V came to 4 bases and at J to 7 bases, leaving 9 bases not matched to a gene. Germline V gives CDR1 MNHNS, CDR2 SASEGT. The CDR3 loop is CASSANRGTTEKLFF. In DNA, the CDR3 is TGTGCCAGCAGTGCAAACAGGGGAACGACTGAAAAACTGTTTTTT.